The clone carrying this T cell receptor (beta chain) was found many times. Its target is not known. TCRdb recomputed calls from the RT-PCR reads with MiXCR, one row per CDR3 protein. The sample comprises 610,000 or so distinct CDR3 sequences, 12% to 15% of which are singletons, and around 10% rests with the top ten. The V gene lost 3 bases and the J gene lost 6 bases, with 18 bases spanning the gap. The CDR3 covers 16 residues. This record belongs to a study of response to subunit inactivated influenza vaccine. The study, taken as a whole, reports: Authors suggested seasonal influenza vaccinations each recruit few new T cells.

The material was PBMCs from blood, obtained about 11 days after vaccination. The rearrangement joins TRBV12-3 or TRBV12-4 to TRBJ2-1; D is ambiguous. The receptor's source is a man aged 50-60 years who received an inactivated influenza vaccine. CDR3 bases: TGTGCCAGCAGTTTGGGTTCCGGCGCAGTTGGCAATGAGCAGTTCTTC. Amino acid sequence: CASSLGSGAVGNEQFF.